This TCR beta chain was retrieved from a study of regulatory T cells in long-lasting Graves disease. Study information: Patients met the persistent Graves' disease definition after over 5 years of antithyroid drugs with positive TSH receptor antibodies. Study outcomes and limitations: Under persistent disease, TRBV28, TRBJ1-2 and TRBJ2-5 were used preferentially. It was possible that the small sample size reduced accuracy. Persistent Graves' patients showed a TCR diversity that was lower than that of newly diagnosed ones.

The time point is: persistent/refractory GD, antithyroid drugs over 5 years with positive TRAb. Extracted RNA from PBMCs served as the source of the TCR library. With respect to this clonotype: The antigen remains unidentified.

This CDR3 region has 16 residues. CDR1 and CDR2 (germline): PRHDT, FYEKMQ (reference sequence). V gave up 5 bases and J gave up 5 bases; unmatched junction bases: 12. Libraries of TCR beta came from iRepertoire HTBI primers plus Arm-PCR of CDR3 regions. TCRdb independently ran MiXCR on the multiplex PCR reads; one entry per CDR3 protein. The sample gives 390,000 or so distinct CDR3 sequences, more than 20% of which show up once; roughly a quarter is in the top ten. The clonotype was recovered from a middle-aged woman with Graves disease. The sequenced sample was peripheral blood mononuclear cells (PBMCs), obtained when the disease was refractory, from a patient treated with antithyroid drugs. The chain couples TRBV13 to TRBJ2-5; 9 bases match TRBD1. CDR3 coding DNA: TGTGCCAGCAGCACCCAAAACAGGGGGCTTTGGGAGACCCAGTACTTC. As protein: CASSTQNRGLWETQYF.